Presented here are 13 T cell receptor beta chains from one specimen sequenced in a study of CD8+ T cells in alopecia areata. Reverse transcription of extracted RNA yielded cDNA, which provided the sequencing template. The data were produced by immunoSEQ multiplex PCR, yet TCRdb's version contains in-frame clones alone and is incomplete. The sample has 150,000 to 200,000 clones; roughly 60% are singletons. Treatment denoted: oral pan-JAK inhibitor, 5-10 mg twice daily. The material sequenced was CD4+ T cells sorted from blood, taken at week 24, from a patient treated with tofacitinib. The receptors were gathered from a human donor with alopecia areata.

The chain joins TRBV6-5 to TRBJ2-7, with 12 positions matching TRBD1. After removal of 4 bases from V and 9 bases from J, the junction contained 10 bases not matched to a gene. The CDR3 totals 15 residues. Germline loops: CDR1 MNHEY, CDR2 SVGAGI. The CDR3 here is CASSSSGTGGLSQYF. CDR3 sequence (DNA): TGTGCCAGCAGTTCGTCCGGGACAGGGGGCCTATCGCAGTACTTC.

The chain links TRBV29-1 to TRBJ1-2; D remains ambiguous. This CDR3 is 14 amino acids long. Germline values: CDR1 SQVTM, CDR2 ANQGSEA. V was pared by 0 bases and J by 0 bases, with 8 bases between. In DNA form, the CDR3 reads TGCAGCGTTGAAGATCCGGGAACTAACTATGGCTACACCTTC. Translation gives CSVEDPGTNYGYTF. The full variable domain, rest sourced from reference TRBV29-1 and TRBJ1-2, is SAVISQKPSRDICQRGTSLTIQCQVDSQVTMMFWYRQQPGQSLTLIATANQGSEATYESGFVIDKFPISRPNLTFSTLTVSNMSPEDSSIYLCSVEDPGTNYGYTFGSGTRLTVV.

The CDR3 reads CARGQGRNNSPLHF. The CDR3 coding sequence is TGTGCCAGGGGACAGGGAAGAAATAATTCACCCCTCCACTTT. The V and J genes are TRBV2 and TRBJ1-6; 9 nucleotides line up with TRBD1. The CDR3 consists of 14 residues. V was pared by 9 bases and J by 5 bases, with 5 bases of the junction left unmatched. CDR1 and CDR2 from the germline V gene are SNHLY and FYNNEI.

This clone has only a few counts. The rearrangement joins TRBV4-2 to TRBJ1-2; TRBD1 matches at 8 bases. After removal of 3 bases from V and 7 bases from J, the junction contained 7 bases not matched to a gene. The CDR3 has 14 residues. Germline V gene lookup returns CDR1 LGHNA and CDR2 YNFKEQ. CDR3 amino acids: CASSQEGQGRGYTF. In DNA, the CDR3 is TGTGCCAGCAGCCAGGAAGGACAGGGTCGTGGCTACACCTTC.

The chain couples TRBV10-3 to TRBJ2-5, with a tentative D call TRBD1 (6 bases). Germline CDR1 reads ENHRY; CDR2 reads SYGVKD. This CDR3 has 15 residues. V was shortened by 5 bases and J by 1 base, with 14 bases between the two germline ends. The CDR3 here is CAISQTDSSQETQYF. The CDR3 DNA sequence: TGTGCCATCAGTCAAACGGACAGTTCCCAAGAGACCCAGTACTTC.

The chain carries TRBV29-1 and TRBJ1-2; unclear D gene. Germline lookup yields CDR1 SQVTM and CDR2 ANQGSEA. The CDR3 consists of 11 residues. V lost 7 bases and J lost 6, with 12 bases in between. CDR3 protein: CSAVQNNGYTF. The CDR3 bases are TGCAGCGCCGTGCAGAATAATGGCTACACCTTC.

The chain joins TRBV27 to TRBJ2-3, with 7 bases that match TRBD1. J gave up 0 bases and V 6 bases, and 12 bases lay outside the gene matches. CDR1 and CDR2 from the germline V gene are MNHEY and SMNVEV (reference sequence). The CDR3 totals 17 residues. The CDR3 nucleotides read TGTGCCAGCAGCAGCCAAAACAGGGGTGTTAGCACAGATACGCAGTATTTT. Translation gives CASSSQNRGVSTDTQYF.

As DNA, the CDR3 is TGTGCCTGGAGTGTTCGGACTTCTAATCAGCCCCAGCATTTT. Its protein product is CAWSVRTSNQPQHF. The V and J genes are TRBV30 and TRBJ1-5; no firm D call. The V end lost 0 bases, the J end lost 4 bases, and 10 bases lay between the germline ends. In germline, CDR1 is GTSNPN, CDR2 SVGIG (reference sequence). The CDR3 extends over 14 amino acids. The full variable domain, with the rest looked up from reference TRBV30 and TRBJ1-5, is SQTIHQWPATLVQPVGSPLSLECTVEGTSNPNLYWYRQAAGRGLQLLFYSVGIGQISSEVPQNLSASRPQDRQFILSSKKLLLSDSGFYLCAWSVRTSNQPQHFGDGTRLSIL.

J is TRBJ2-7 and V is TRBV19, with D possibly TRBD1 on 6 matching bases. The length of the CDR3 is 12 residues. Between the trimmed V and J ends, which lost 4 bases and 6 bases, there was a span of 10 bases. CDR1 is LNHDA and CDR2 is SQIVND in the germline V gene (reference sequence). CDR3 sequence: CASSTPGAEQYF. The CDR3 region has the DNA TGTGCCAGTAGTACCCCAGGGGCCGAGCAGTACTTC.

The chain is built from TRBV7-9 and TRBJ1-2; 9 positions agree with TRBD1. This CDR3 contains 15 residues. After removal of 5 bases from V and 7 bases from J, the junction contained 11 bases not matched to a gene. Germline CDR1 reads SEHNR; CDR2 reads FQNEAQ (reference sequence). CDR3 nucleotides: TGTGCCAGCAGCCAGGGACAGGGCCACCCCAGTGGCTACACCTTC. Its translation: CASSQGQGHPSGYTF.

The chain is built from TRBV7-2 and TRBJ2-7, with TRBD2 identical over 7 bases. J lost 6 bases, V lost 5 bases, and 7 bases had no gene match. The germline V gene encodes CDR1 SGHTA and CDR2 FQGNSA. The CDR3 runs 13 residues. CDR3 DNA sequence: TGTGCCAGCAGCCCGCGCTCGGGGGGCGAGCAGTACTTC. Its translation: CASSPRSGGEQYF. The full variable domain, with the rest looked up from reference TRBV7-2 and TRBJ2-7, is GAGVSQSPSNKVTEKGKDVELRCDPISGHTALYWYRQSLGQGLEFLIYFQGNSAPDKSGLPSDRFSAERTGGSVSTLTIQRTQQEDSAVYLCASSPRSGGEQYFGPGTRLTVT.

The V and J genes are TRBV5-1 and TRBJ2-3; D unresolved. The CDR3 extends over 15 amino acids. Trimming shortened V by 5 bases and J by 3 bases, and 16 bases separated the two germline ends. The V gene's germline CDR1 is SGHRS and CDR2 YFSETQ. The CDR3 region is CASSRATALTDTQYF. Written as DNA, the CDR3 is TGCGCCAGCAGTCGAGCTACCGCTCTTACAGATACGCAGTATTTT. The variable domain in full, completed from reference TRBV5-1 and TRBJ2-3, reads KAGVTQTPRYLIKTRGQQVTLSCSPISGHRSVSWYQQTPGQGLQFLFEYFSETQRNKGNFPGRFSGRQFSNSRSEMNVSTLELGDSALYLCASSRATALTDTQYFGPGTRLTVL.

This rearrangement joins TRBV29-1 to TRBJ2-7; D may be TRBD2 (5 bases). The CDR3 runs to 13 residues. From germline, CDR1 is SQVTM and CDR2 ANQGSEA. Trimming took 7 bases from V and 5 from J, leaving 18 bases between them. Here the CDR3 reads CSALRGEGDEQYF. The CDR3 DNA follows: TGCAGCGCCCTACGGGGTGAGGGAGACGAGCAGTACTTC.